These 15 T cell receptor beta chains came from one sample sequenced in a study of T-cell reconstitution after alpha-beta-depleted transplantation in children. Study-wide findings and caveats: The main origin of T-cell counts and diversity one year after transplant was newly produced T cells.

Using unique molecular identifiers, the investigators prepared the TCRbeta library. TCRdb ran MiXCR on the PCR reads and lists one entry per CDR3 protein. The data show 250,000 to 300,000 distinct CDR3 sequences, nearly 8% seen once. These TCRs' antigens remain unknown. This specimen was peripheral blood, taken 360 days after TCRalphabeta/CD19-depleted stem cell transplant. Receptors originate from a female patient aged 2-9 years who had a stem cell transplant for Fanconi anemia, so the T cells may come from the graft donor.

The chain joins TRBV7-2 to TRBJ1-1; no clear D gene. Germline-derived CDR1 and CDR2 are SGHTA and FQGNSA. The CDR3 covers 11 residues. Between the trimmed V and J ends, which lost 1 base and 8 bases, there was a span of 5 bases. CDR3 protein: CASSLGWEAFF. The CDR3 nucleotides read TGTGCCAGCAGCTTAGGCTGGGAAGCTTTCTTT. The variable domain in full, completed from reference TRBV7-2 and TRBJ1-1, reads GAGVSQSPSNKVTEKGKDVELRCDPISGHTALYWYRQSLGQGLEFLIYFQGNSAPDKSGLPSDRFSAERTGGSVSTLTIQRTQQEDSAVYLCASSLGWEAFFGQGTRLTVV.

The gene calls are TRBV10-2 and TRBJ1-1, with TRBD1 as a possible D gene (5 bases). This CDR3 has 15 amino acids. V was cut by 6 bases and J by 5 bases, with 19 bases left in between. Per germline, CDR1 WSHSY and CDR2 SAAADI. CDR3 coding DNA: TGCGCCAGCAGGTTGACCGGGAGATCAGGGACTGAAGCTTTCTTT. It is translated as CASRLTGRSGTEAFF.

There are a few counts of this clonotype. The rearrangement links TRBV6-2 or TRBV6-3 to TRBJ1-5; D ambiguous. Trimming pared 7 bases from V and 3 bases from J, leaving 25 bases between. CDR1 is MNHEY, CDR2 SVGEGT, per germline. The CDR3 totals 18 residues. CDR3 sequence reads: CASTPQVFRSIDNQPQHF. The CDR3 DNA reads as TGTGCCAGCACACCACAAGTGTTTCGATCGATTGACAATCAGCCCCAGCATTTT.

This clonotype was seen only a few times. The genes are TRBV20-1 and TRBJ1-5, with D perhaps TRBD1 (6 bases). Deletions cut 5 bases from V and 5 bases from J, with 13 bases between. The germline V gene encodes CDR1 DFQATT and CDR2 SNEGSKA (reference sequence). The CDR3 spans 13 residues. The CDR3 nucleotides are TGCAGTGCTTCTCGGGACACAGATCAGCCCCAGCATTTT. Amino acid sequence: CSASRDTDQPQHF.

This clonotype was detected ten times or more. The rearrangement joins TRBV12-3 or TRBV12-4 to TRBJ2-5, with D perhaps TRBD2 (6 bases). V was clipped by 0 bases and J by 4 bases, with 6 bases between them. The CDR3 runs to 13 residues. The CDR3 sequence: CASSLAEGETQYF. CDR3 nucleotide sequence: TGTGCCAGCAGTTTAGCGGAGGGAGAGACCCAGTACTTC.

The chain links TRBV6-5 to TRBJ2-3; D is uncertain. The CDR3 extends over 16 amino acids. Trimming removed 1 base from V and 4 bases from J, with 15 bases in between. Germline assignment: CDR1 MNHEY and CDR2 SVGAGI. DNA for the CDR3: TGTGCCAGCAGTTACTTCTCCCCCTCTAGAGCAGATACGCAGTATTTT. It translates to CASSYFSPSRADTQYF.

Ten or more counts support this clonotype. The rearrangement uses TRBV6-2 or TRBV6-3 and TRBJ2-7; D is possibly TRBD2 (6 bases). From germline, CDR1 is MNHEY and CDR2 SVGEGT. This CDR3 spans 15 amino acids. V was pared by 0 bases and J by 4 bases, with 13 bases between. The CDR3 protein is CASSYSPAGGYEQYF. In nucleotides, the CDR3 is TGTGCCAGCAGTTACTCCCCAGCCGGGGGTTACGAGCAGTACTTC.

This clonotype was seen only a few times. For the CDR3, the DNA is TGCGCCAGCAGCTTGGAGGTAGTTACAGATACGCAGTATTTT. Translation gives CASSLEVVTDTQYF. This rearrangement joins TRBV5-1 to TRBJ2-3; no clear D. Germline assignment: CDR1 SGHRS and CDR2 YFSETQ. The CDR3 contains 14 residues. V dropped 0 bases and J dropped 3 bases, with 8 bases sitting between them.

This clonotype was seen ten or more times. The chain combines TRBV7-9 with TRBJ2-1, with 11 bases matching TRBD2. This CDR3 region has 12 residues. V was pared by 7 bases and J by 9 bases, with 2 bases of the junction left unmatched. CDR1 and CDR2 from the germline V gene are SEHNR and FQNEAQ (reference sequence). DNA of the CDR3: TGTGCCAGCACCCTAGCGGGAGGTGAGCAGTTCTTC. Translation: CASTLAGGEQFF.

This clonotype was detected many times. V gene TRBV28 combines with J gene TRBJ2-1, with D perhaps TRBD1 or TRBD2 (5 bases each). The CDR3 has 13 residues. Trimming took 7 bases from V and 5 from J, leaving 12 bases between them. Germline V CDR1 and CDR2: MDHEN, SYDVKM. CDR3 nucleotides: TGTGCCAGCACCTTGGGGGTTAACAATGAGCAGTTCTTC. It is translated as CASTLGVNNEQFF.

This clonotype appeared many times. The V call is TRBV9, the J call TRBJ1-2, with TRBD1 matching 8 bases. The CDR3 totals 16 residues. After removal of 4 bases from V and 4 bases from J, the junction contained 12 bases not matched to a gene. Germline CDR1 reads SGDLS; CDR2 reads YYNGEE. The CDR3 region has the DNA TGTGCCAGCAGCTTGAGGACAGGGACCCCCGTCTATGGCTACACCTTC. Translation gives CASSLRTGTPVYGYTF.

This clonotype was detected ten times or more. This rearrangement joins TRBV29-1 to TRBJ2-1, with a weak D call TRBD1 (6 bases). Germline V gene data show CDR1 as SQVTM and CDR2 as ANQGSEA. Deletions cut 5 bases from V and 4 bases from J, with 9 bases between. The CDR3 is 12 amino acids. As DNA, the CDR3 is TGCAGCGTTTCAGGGGAATACAATGAGCAGTTCTTC. This gives the protein CSVSGEYNEQFF.

This clonotype appeared many times. The chain employs TRBV7-2 and TRBJ2-5, with 7 bases aligning to TRBD1. This CDR3 is 14 amino acids long. CDR1 is SGHTA, CDR2 FQGNSA, per germline. V dropped 1 base and J dropped 4; count of bases not matched to a gene: 3. This CDR3 reads CASSLDAGGETQYF. CDR3 in DNA: TGTGCCAGCAGCTTAGATGCAGGGGGAGAGACCCAGTACTTC.

This clonotype came up a few times. This chain joins TRBV7-2 and TRBJ2-7, with TRBD2 matching 9 bases. With V trimmed by 0 bases and J by 0 bases, 6 bases remained unmatched. Germline V gene lookup returns CDR1 SGHTA and CDR2 FQGNSA. This CDR3 spans 17 amino acids. The CDR3 DNA follows: TGTGCCAGCAGCTTAGCCGGAGGGACTAGCATCTCCTACGAGCAGTACTTC. Amino acid sequence: CASSLAGGTSISYEQYF. Full variable domain (rest looked up from reference TRBV7-2 and TRBJ2-7): GAGVSQSPSNKVTEKGKDVELRCDPISGHTALYWYRQSLGQGLEFLIYFQGNSAPDKSGLPSDRFSAERTGGSVSTLTIQRTQQEDSAVYLCASSLAGGTSISYEQYFGPGTRLTVT.

This clonotype was seen a handful of times. The chain couples TRBV12-3 or TRBV12-4 to TRBJ1-2; D gene unclear. The V end lost 3 bases, the J end lost 5 bases, and 10 bases lay between the germline ends. The CDR3 is 13 amino acids. This CDR3 is CASSFMTSYGYTF. CDR3 sequence (DNA): TGTGCCAGCAGTTTTATGACAAGTTATGGCTACACCTTC.